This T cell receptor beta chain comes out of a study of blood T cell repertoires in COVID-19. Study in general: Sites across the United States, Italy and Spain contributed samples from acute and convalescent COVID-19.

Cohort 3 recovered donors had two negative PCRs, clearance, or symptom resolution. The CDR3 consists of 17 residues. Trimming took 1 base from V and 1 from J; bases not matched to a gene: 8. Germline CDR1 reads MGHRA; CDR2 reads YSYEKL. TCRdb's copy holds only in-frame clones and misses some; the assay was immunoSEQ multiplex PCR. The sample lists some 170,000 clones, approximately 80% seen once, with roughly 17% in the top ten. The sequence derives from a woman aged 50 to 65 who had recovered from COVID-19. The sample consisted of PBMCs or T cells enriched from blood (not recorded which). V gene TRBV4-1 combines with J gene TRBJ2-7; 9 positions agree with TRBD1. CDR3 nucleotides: TGCGCCAGCAGCCAAGTAATCTGGACAGGGGTGTCCTACGAGCAGTACTTC. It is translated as CASSQVIWTGVSYEQYF.